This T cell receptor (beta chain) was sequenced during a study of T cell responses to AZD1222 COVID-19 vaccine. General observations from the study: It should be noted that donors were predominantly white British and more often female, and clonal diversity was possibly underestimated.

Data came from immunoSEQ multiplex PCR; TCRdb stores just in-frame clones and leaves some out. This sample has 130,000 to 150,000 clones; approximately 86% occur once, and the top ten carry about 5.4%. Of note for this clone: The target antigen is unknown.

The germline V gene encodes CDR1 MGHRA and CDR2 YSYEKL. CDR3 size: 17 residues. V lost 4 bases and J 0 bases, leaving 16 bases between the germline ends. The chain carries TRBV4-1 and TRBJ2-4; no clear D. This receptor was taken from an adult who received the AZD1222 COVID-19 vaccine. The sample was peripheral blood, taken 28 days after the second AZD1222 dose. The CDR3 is CASSLGMARLAKNIQYF. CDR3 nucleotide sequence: TGCGCCAGCAGCCTTGGAATGGCCCGGCTAGCCAAAAACATTCAGTACTTC.